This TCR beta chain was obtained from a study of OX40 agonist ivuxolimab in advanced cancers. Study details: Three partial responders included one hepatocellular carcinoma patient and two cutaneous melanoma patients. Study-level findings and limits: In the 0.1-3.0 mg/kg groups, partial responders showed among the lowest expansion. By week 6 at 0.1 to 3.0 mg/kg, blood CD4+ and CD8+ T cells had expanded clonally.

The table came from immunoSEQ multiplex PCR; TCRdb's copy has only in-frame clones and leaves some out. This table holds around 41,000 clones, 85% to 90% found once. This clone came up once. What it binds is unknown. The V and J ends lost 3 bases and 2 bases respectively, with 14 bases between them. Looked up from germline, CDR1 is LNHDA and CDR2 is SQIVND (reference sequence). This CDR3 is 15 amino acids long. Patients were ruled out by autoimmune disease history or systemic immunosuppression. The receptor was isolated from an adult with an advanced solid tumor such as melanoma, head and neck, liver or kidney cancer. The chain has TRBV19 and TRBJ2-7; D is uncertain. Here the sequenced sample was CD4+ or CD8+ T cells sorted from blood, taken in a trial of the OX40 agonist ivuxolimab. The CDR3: CASSIEWAVPYEQYF. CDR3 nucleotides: TGTGCCAGTAGTATTGAGTGGGCGGTTCCCTACGAGCAGTACTTC.